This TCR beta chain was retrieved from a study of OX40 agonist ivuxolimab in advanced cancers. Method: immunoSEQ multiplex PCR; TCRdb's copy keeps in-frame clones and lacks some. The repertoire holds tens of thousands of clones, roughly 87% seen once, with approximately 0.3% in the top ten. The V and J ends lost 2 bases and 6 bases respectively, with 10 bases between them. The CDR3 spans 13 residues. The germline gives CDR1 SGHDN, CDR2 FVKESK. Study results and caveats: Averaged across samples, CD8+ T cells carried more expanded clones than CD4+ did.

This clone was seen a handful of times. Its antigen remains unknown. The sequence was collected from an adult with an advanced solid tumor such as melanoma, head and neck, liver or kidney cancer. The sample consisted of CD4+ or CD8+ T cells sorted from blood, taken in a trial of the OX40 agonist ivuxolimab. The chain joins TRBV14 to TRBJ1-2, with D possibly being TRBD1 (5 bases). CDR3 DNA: TGTGCCAGCAGCCAAAGCAGGGTCCATGGCTACACCTTC. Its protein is CASSQSRVHGYTF.